The text below deals with one T cell receptor (beta chain). Its cognate antigen is unknown. Generated by immunoSEQ multiplex PCR, the TCRdb table keeps only in-frame clones and is missing some. The table records roughly 34,000 clones, over 90% of them present only once. The CDR3 contains 14 residues. Germline-derived CDR1 and CDR2 are SGHVS and FQNEAQ. Trimming stripped 5 bases from V and 1 base from J, with 8 bases between. The data stem from a study of OX40 agonist ivuxolimab in advanced cancers. Study at large: Each dose-escalation patient presented with hepatocellular carcinoma, melanoma, renal cell or head and neck cancer. Earlier anti-PD-1, anti-PD-L1 or anti-CTLA-4 therapy was permitted; roughly 37% had received some. Study-wide results and limits: In general, CD8+ T cells held more expanded clones than CD4+ did, on average.

Sequenced here: CD4+ or CD8+ T cells sorted from blood, sampled in a trial of the OX40 agonist ivuxolimab. The receptor's source is an adult with an advanced solid tumor such as melanoma, head and neck, liver or kidney cancer. J is TRBJ2-2 and V is TRBV7-8, with D uncertain. Here the CDR3 reads CASSPSGNTGELFF. CDR3 coding DNA: TGTGCCAGCAGCCCCAGTGGGAACACCGGGGAGCTGTTTTTT. The whole variable domain, remainder taken from reference TRBV7-8 and TRBJ2-2, is GAGVSQSPRYKVAKRGQDVALRCDPISGHVSLFWYQQALGQGPEFLTYFQNEAQLDKSGLPSDRFFAERPEGSVSTLKIQRTQQEDSAVYLCASSPSGNTGELFFGEGSRLTVL.